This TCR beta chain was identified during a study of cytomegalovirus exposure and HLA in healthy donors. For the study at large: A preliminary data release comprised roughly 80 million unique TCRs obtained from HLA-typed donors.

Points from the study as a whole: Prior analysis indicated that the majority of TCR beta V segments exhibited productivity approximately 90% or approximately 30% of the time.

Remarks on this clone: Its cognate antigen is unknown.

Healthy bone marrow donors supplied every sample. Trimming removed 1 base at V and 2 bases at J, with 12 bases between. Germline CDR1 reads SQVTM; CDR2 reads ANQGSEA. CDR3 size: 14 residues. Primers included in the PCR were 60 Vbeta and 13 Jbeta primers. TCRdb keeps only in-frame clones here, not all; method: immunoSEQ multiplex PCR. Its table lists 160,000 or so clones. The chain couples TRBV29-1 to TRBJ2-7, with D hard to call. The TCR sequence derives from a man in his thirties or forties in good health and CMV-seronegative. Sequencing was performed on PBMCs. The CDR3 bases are TGCAGCGTTGAAGTATCTGGAGAGGCCTACGAGCAGTACTTC. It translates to CSVEVSGEAYEQYF.